Each of the 14 T cell receptor beta chains below was sequenced from the same sample in a study of blood T cell repertoires in COVID-19. Some clones are missing from TCRdb's copy, which holds only in-frame ones; the method was immunoSEQ multiplex PCR. The sample yields a few hundred thousand clones, over 85% seen once. The sample comprised PBMCs or T cells enriched from blood (not recorded which). Receptors originate from a woman aged 55-70 years who had recovered from COVID-19.

CDR3 nucleotide sequence: TGTGCCAGCAGCCCTTTTACAGGGCAGGGTGAGCAGTTCTTC. Its protein product is CASSPFTGQGEQFF. The chain links TRBV7-3 to TRBJ2-1, with D possibly being TRBD1 (6 bases). This CDR3 is 14 amino acids long. The germline V gene encodes CDR1 SGHTA and CDR2 FQGTGA. V was clipped by 5 bases and J by 9 bases, with 17 bases between them. The full variable domain, its missing parts supplied by reference TRBV7-3 and TRBJ2-1, is GAGVSQTPSNKVTEKGKYVELRCDPISGHTALYWYRQSLGQGPEFLIYFQGTGAADDSGLPNDRFFAVRPEGSVSTLKIQRTERGDSAVYLCASSPFTGQGEQFFGPGTRLTVL.

The chain joins TRBV6-5 to TRBJ2-1; TRBD2 aligns across 9 bases. Germline V gene lookup returns CDR1 MNHEY and CDR2 SVGAGI. The CDR3 is 16 amino acids. V shed 3 bases and J 7 bases; nucleotides not matched to a gene: 10. The CDR3 reads CASSYAPSGIGNEQFF. For the CDR3, the DNA is TGTGCCAGCAGTTATGCCCCTAGCGGGATAGGGAATGAGCAGTTCTTC.

This clone was found a few times. The CDR3 here is CASSIPPGEEQYF. Here the CDR3 DNA reads TGTGCCAGTAGTATACCTCCCGGGGAGGAGCAGTACTTC. This sequence joins TRBV19 and TRBJ2-7, with a tentative D call TRBD2 (5 bases). The CDR3 consists of 13 residues. V lost 2 bases, J lost 7 bases, and 12 bases lay in between. The V gene's germline CDR1 is LNHDA and CDR2 SQIVND (reference sequence). Full variable domain (outside the CDR3, taken from reference TRBV19 and TRBJ2-7): DGGITQSPKYLFRKEGQNVTLSCEQNLNHDAMYWYRQDPGQGLRLIYYSQIVNDFQKGDIAEGYSVSREKKESFPLTVTSAQKNPTAFYLCASSIPPGEEQYFGPGTRLTVT.

The J gene is TRBJ1-1, the V gene TRBV30; 8 bases agree with TRBD1. The CDR3 runs to 14 residues. The ends lost 3 bases at V and 4 bases at J; junction bases unmatched: 7. Germline CDR1 GTSNPN, CDR2 SVGIG (reference sequence). CDR3 sequence (DNA): TGTGCCTGGAGAACCCCGGGACAGGCCACTGAAGCTTTCTTT. Encoded protein: CAWRTPGQATEAFF.

A word on this clone: The junction differs from germline at one of its ends, possibly a read error. This chain joins TRBV3-1 (or the pseudogene TRBV3-2) and TRBJ2-5; D might be TRBD2 (5 bases). Germline-derived CDR1 and CDR2 are LGHDT and YNNKEL (reference sequence). The length of the CDR3 is 13 residues. The CDR3 is CASRQRVGETQYF. The CDR3 region has the DNA TGTGCCAGCCGCCAGAGGGTCGGGGAGACCCAGTACTTC.

V usage is TRBV5-6 and J usage is TRBJ1-3; D is undetermined. Germline CDR1 SGHDT, CDR2 YYEEEE. CDR3 length: 14 amino acids. Trimming removed 2 bases from V and 2 bases from J, with 8 bases in between. As DNA, the CDR3 is TGTGCCAGCAGCTTTCGAGGGCCTGGAAACACCATATATTTT. Protein sequence: CASSFRGPGNTIYF.

CDR3 in DNA: TGTGCCAGCAGCAATAGCTGGCCTGAAGCTTTCTTT. Translated, it gives CASSNSWPEAFF. The rearrangement uses TRBV5-6 and TRBJ1-1; D not resolved. Germline V CDR1 and CDR2: SGHDT, YYEEEE. Trimming took 4 bases from V and 6 from J, leaving 10 bases between them. The CDR3 sequence is 12 residues long.

This chain connects TRBV27 to TRBJ1-2; a weak D match, TRBD1 (6 bases). The CDR3 runs 15 residues. Germline CDR1 reads MNHEY; CDR2 reads SMNVEV (reference sequence). The V and J ends lost 7 bases and 5 bases respectively, with 20 bases between them. The CDR3 bases are TGTGCCAGCACCCCATACCCCGGACAGCTATATGGCTACACCTTC. Translating it yields CASTPYPGQLYGYTF.

The rearrangement uses TRBV19 and TRBJ2-7, with TRBD2 matching over 9 bases. Germline trimming cut 5 bases from V and 3 bases from J; bases unmatched to any gene: 8. There are 15 residues in the CDR3. Germline-derived CDR1 and CDR2 are LNHDA and SQIVND (reference sequence). The CDR3 nucleotides are TGTGCCAGTAGTTCCTCCCTAGCGGGAAACTACGAGCAGTACTTC. Protein: CASSSSLAGNYEQYF.

The chain has TRBV28 and TRBJ1-1; 8 nucleotides agree with TRBD1. The CDR3 sequence is 14 residues long. J lost 1 base, V lost 6 bases, and 4 bases had no gene match. From germline, CDR1 is MDHEN and CDR2 SYDVKM. Here the CDR3 reads CASRGTGKNTEAFF. Here the CDR3 DNA reads TGTGCCAGCAGGGGGACAGGAAAGAACACTGAAGCTTTCTTT.

This rearrangement joins TRBV12-3 or TRBV12-4 to TRBJ2-1; D remains unclear. CDR3 size: 13 residues. Trimming pared 5 bases from V and 6 bases from J, leaving 11 bases between. This CDR3 is CASSNSLGNEQFF. Here the CDR3 DNA reads TGTGCCAGCAGTAACAGCCTGGGCAATGAGCAGTTCTTC.

This chain connects TRBV30 to TRBJ1-4; D is unclear. This CDR3 comprises 17 residues. V was cut by 2 bases and J by 0 bases, with 16 bases left in between. Germline V lookup: CDR1 GTSNPN, CDR2 SVGIG (reference sequence). This chain's CDR3 is CAWSLWVRRATNEKLFF. The CDR3 nucleotides are TGTGCCTGGAGTCTCTGGGTCCGGCGGGCAACTAATGAAAAACTGTTTTTT.

The J gene is TRBJ2-5, the V gene TRBV3-1 (or the pseudogene TRBV3-2), with D perhaps matching TRBD2 (6 bases). CDR1 is LGHDT and CDR2 is YNNKEL in the germline V gene (reference sequence). The V gene lost 3 bases and the J gene lost 5 bases, with 16 bases spanning the gap. The CDR3 spans 15 residues. The CDR3 DNA is TGTGCCAGCAGCCAGGGAGCATCGGGAGATGAGACCCAGTACTTC. Amino acids: CASSQGASGDETQYF.

The gene calls are TRBV2 and TRBJ2-1; 7 bases agree with TRBD2. There are 14 residues in the CDR3. Germline values: CDR1 SNHLY, CDR2 FYNNEI. Trimming at V came to 5 bases and at J to 0 bases, leaving 1 base not matched to a gene. The CDR3 nucleotides read TGTGCCAGCAGTCGGACTAGCTCCTACAATGAGCAGTTCTTC. This sequence encodes CASSRTSSYNEQFF.